These 27 T cell receptor beta chains originate from one sample sequenced in a study of response to subunit inactivated influenza vaccine. TCRdb called the RT-PCR reads again in MiXCR, with one record for every CDR3 protein. The sample has around 650,000 distinct CDR3 sequences; less than 20% are singletons. The sample here was PBMCs from blood, taken about 13 days after vaccination. All receptors derive from a man aged 45-60 years who received an inactivated influenza vaccine.

The gene calls are TRBV7-2 and TRBJ2-1, with 7 bases identical to TRBD2. CDR3 length: 12 residues. Trimming cost V 5 bases and J 10 bases; bases outside gene matches: 5. The germline gives CDR1 SGHTA, CDR2 FQGNSA. The CDR3 sequence: CASSAGVEEQFF. CDR3 bases: TGTGCCAGCAGCGCGGGAGTTGAGGAGCAGTTCTTC.

The chain joins TRBV7-9 to TRBJ2-5, with 7 bases aligning to TRBD1. CDR1 is SEHNR and CDR2 is FQNEAQ in the germline V gene (reference sequence). The ends lost 7 bases at V and 2 bases at J; junction bases unmatched: 13. This CDR3 has 16 amino acids. CDR3 in amino acids: CASTHLRTGSQETQYF. The CDR3 region has the DNA TGTGCCAGCACCCACCTCCGGACAGGTTCTCAAGAGACCCAGTACTTC.

The V gene is TRBV5-1, the J gene TRBJ2-1; weak D call: TRBD2 (5 bases). Germline assignment: CDR1 SGHRS and CDR2 YFSETQ. V shed 0 bases and J shed 6 bases, with 13 bases lying between them. This CDR3 spans 15 amino acids. This CDR3 is CASSLDYPEGNEQFF. Written as DNA, the CDR3 is TGCGCCAGCAGCTTGGACTATCCCGAGGGCAATGAGCAGTTCTTC.

At least ten counts were recorded for this clonotype. As DNA, the CDR3 is TGTGCCAGCGGGAAACAGGGTGTGGAGAATGAGCAGTTCTTC. Translating gives CASGKQGVENEQFF. The chain is built from TRBV18 and TRBJ2-1; tentatively, D is TRBD1 (6 bases). The CDR3 covers 14 residues. Germline loops: CDR1 KGHSH, CDR2 LQKENI. V was pared by 8 bases and J by 7 bases, with 18 bases between.

The gene calls are TRBV21-1 and TRBJ2-5; TRBD2 was called by the table and not checked on the DNA. TRBV21-1 is described as a pseudogene. The CDR3 consists of 16 residues. CDR3 in amino acids: CASSKARLALEETQYF. The CDR3 coding sequence is TGTGCCAGCAGCAAAGCGCGACTAGCTCTTGAAGAGACCCAGTACTTC.

This clonotype was seen only a few times. The chain combines TRBV29-1 with TRBJ2-7; D may be TRBD2 (6 bases). With 3 bases removed from V and 6 bases from J, the gap between germline ends came to 15 bases. The V gene's germline CDR1 is SQVTM and CDR2 ANQGSEA. The CDR3 contains 13 residues. CDR3 amino acids: CSVELRFSGEQYF. CDR3 sequence (DNA): TGCAGCGTTGAGCTCCGGTTTAGCGGCGAGCAGTACTTC.

The table lists this clonotype with many counts. The V and J genes are TRBV3-1 and TRBJ1-1; D unresolved. This CDR3 comprises 15 residues. Germline lookup yields CDR1 LGHDT and CDR2 YNNKEL (reference sequence). Trimming took 1 base from V and 4 from J, leaving 13 bases between them. The CDR3 loop is CASSQVAIRGTEAFF. The CDR3 DNA is TGTGCCAGCAGCCAAGTAGCCATCCGGGGCACTGAAGCTTTCTTT.

The chain combines TRBV27 with TRBJ2-1; 13 bases are shared with TRBD2. Germline trimming cut 4 bases from V and 9 bases from J; bases unmatched to any gene: 6. This CDR3 has 15 amino acids. Germline loops: CDR1 MNHEY, CDR2 SMNVEV (reference sequence). The CDR3 loop reads CASSSGLAGSGEQFF. For the CDR3, the DNA is TGTGCCAGCAGTTCGGGACTAGCGGGATCCGGTGAGCAGTTCTTC.

The chain joins TRBV20-1 to TRBJ2-7, with TRBD2 identical over 7 bases. V dropped 4 bases and J dropped 5; count of bases not matched to a gene: 11. This CDR3 region has 14 residues. The V gene's germline CDR1 is DFQATT and CDR2 SNEGSKA (reference sequence). The CDR3 loop reads CSAKKPGLIHEQYF. The CDR3 bases are TGCAGTGCTAAAAAACCGGGACTAATCCACGAGCAGTACTTC.

This clonotype was seen a few times. This chain uses TRBV20-1 with TRBJ2-1; D is perhaps TRBD2 (6 bases). V lost 2 bases, J lost 0 bases, and 14 bases lay in between. Germline CDR1 is DFQATT and CDR2 is SNEGSKA (reference sequence). The CDR3 has 16 residues. The CDR3 spells CSARHVEGPSYNEQFF. The CDR3 DNA follows: TGCAGTGCTAGACACGTGGAGGGGCCCTCCTACAATGAGCAGTTCTTC.

This clonotype was recorded a few times. This chain links TRBV7-2 with TRBJ2-1; weak D call: TRBD1 (6 bases). Germline V gene sequence: CDR1 SGHTA, CDR2 FQGNSA. The V gene lost 5 bases and the J gene lost 0 bases, with 17 bases spanning the gap. The CDR3 is 17 amino acids. CDR3 sequence reads: CASSTKRGQSSYNEQFF. CDR3 sequence (DNA): TGTGCCAGCAGCACAAAGCGCGGACAGAGCTCCTACAATGAGCAGTTCTTC. The full variable domain, its missing parts supplied by reference TRBV7-2 and TRBJ2-1, is GAGVSQSPSNKVTEKGKDVELRCDPISGHTALYWYRQSLGQGLEFLIYFQGNSAPDKSGLPSDRFSAERTGGSVSTLTIQRTQQEDSAVYLCASSTKRGQSSYNEQFFGPGTRLTVL.

The rearrangement uses TRBV27 and TRBJ1-1, with 9 positions matching TRBD1. CDR1 MNHEY and CDR2 SMNVEV come from the germline V gene (reference sequence). This CDR3 spans 14 amino acids. J gave up 5 bases and V 6 bases, and 7 bases lay outside the gene matches. The CDR3 region is CASRGTGGWTEAFF. As DNA, the CDR3 is TGTGCCAGCAGAGGTACAGGGGGCTGGACTGAAGCTTTCTTT.

A note on this clonotype: This may be a read error, as it is one base from a much larger clone. The chain carries TRBV4-2 and TRBJ2-3, with D possibly TRBD1 on 6 matching bases. The CDR3 runs to 17 residues. Germline assignment: CDR1 LGHNA and CDR2 YNFKEQ. CDR3 nucleotide sequence: TGCGTCAGCAGCCAAGAGGGTTGGACAGCTAGCACAGATACGCAGTATTTT. Its translation: CVSSQEGWTASTDTQYF.

The chain uses TRBV6-1 and TRBJ2-5; a weak D match, TRBD1 (5 bases). This CDR3 contains 15 residues. Germline V CDR1 and CDR2: MNHNS, SASEGT. V was cut by 6 bases and J by 3 bases, with 17 bases left in between. For the CDR3, the DNA is TGTGCCAGCAGCCTAGGGTGGGGCAGAGAAGAGACCCAGTACTTC. The encoded protein is CASSLGWGREETQYF.

This clonotype appeared many times. The chain combines TRBV5-1 with TRBJ1-1; D might be TRBD1 (5 bases). Germline CDR1 is SGHRS and CDR2 is YFSETQ. The CDR3 has 14 amino acids. Between the trimmed V and J ends, which lost 4 bases and 2 bases, there was a span of 12 bases. CDR3 residues: CASSPKTVNTEAFF. CDR3 nucleotide sequence: TGCGCCAGCAGCCCCAAGACAGTTAACACTGAAGCTTTCTTT.

The sample holds many counts of this clonotype. The chain combines TRBV6-5 with TRBJ2-1, with TRBD1 identical over 8 bases. Germline CDR1 MNHEY, CDR2 SVGAGI. The CDR3 consists of 17 residues. Trimming removed 3 bases from V and 3 bases from J; junction bases left unmatched: 10. CDR3 bases: TGTGCCAGCAGTTATATAAGACAGGGGCCCGTCTACAATGAGCAGTTCTTC. This gives the protein CASSYIRQGPVYNEQFF.

This clonotype was seen a few times. This rearrangement joins TRBV7-2 to TRBJ1-2; TRBD1 is a possible D gene (5 bases). The CDR3 spans 14 residues. V lost 0 bases and J lost 2, with 7 bases in between. From germline, CDR1 is SGHTA and CDR2 FQGNSA. The CDR3 region is CASSLATVNYGYTF. CDR3 sequence (DNA): TGTGCCAGCAGCTTAGCGACAGTCAACTATGGCTACACCTTC.

There are a few counts of this clonotype. The chain is built from TRBV7-2 and TRBJ2-5; D may be TRBD2 (6 bases). Germline values: CDR1 SGHTA, CDR2 FQGNSA. CDR3 length equals 16 residues. Trimming took 5 bases from V and 5 from J, leaving 21 bases between them. The CDR3 is CASSQLGLRNLETQYF. Written as DNA, the CDR3 is TGTGCCAGCAGCCAACTCGGACTACGCAATTTGGAGACCCAGTACTTC.

The chain joins TRBV27 to TRBJ2-7; D is undetermined. V lost 5 bases and J lost 3, with 11 bases in between. The CDR3 is 13 amino acids. Germline CDR1 is MNHEY and CDR2 is SMNVEV (reference sequence). The CDR3 region has the DNA TGTGCCAGCAGTACTTTATCGAACTACGAGCAGTACTTC. This sequence encodes CASSTLSNYEQYF.

This clonotype was recorded a few times. This chain connects TRBV7-2 to TRBJ2-1; D remains unclear. The CDR3 is made up of 13 amino acids. Germline values: CDR1 SGHTA, CDR2 FQGNSA. V lost 2 bases and J lost 8, with 10 bases in between. CDR3 sequence (DNA): TGTGCCAGCAGCTTATATCGGCGCGATGAGCAGTTCTTC. It translates to CASSLYRRDEQFF.

The sample holds a few counts of this clonotype. The J gene is TRBJ2-5, the V gene TRBV6-5, with 12 bases identical to TRBD1. The germline CDR1 and CDR2 sequences are MNHEY and SVGAGI. V was clipped by 0 bases and J by 5 bases; unmatched bases: 4. This CDR3 is 16 amino acids long. The CDR3, as DNA: TGTGCCAGCAGTTACTCGAGGGACAGGGGGCAGGAGACCCAGTACTTC. The encoded protein is CASSYSRDRGQETQYF.

This clonotype has only a few counts. The chain carries TRBV4-1 and TRBJ1-1, with 9 bases matching TRBD1. From germline, CDR1 is MGHRA and CDR2 YSYEKL. The CDR3 totals 18 residues. Unmatched junction bases numbered 10, after V lost 2 bases and J lost 0 bases. For the CDR3, the DNA is TGCGCCAGCAGCCAAACTGGGGGGACAGGGTTCATGAACACTGAAGCTTTCTTT. This sequence encodes CASSQTGGTGFMNTEAFF.

The chain couples TRBV19 to TRBJ2-7; 8 nucleotides align to TRBD2. V was pared by 5 bases and J by 1 base, with 10 bases of the junction left unmatched. The germline gives CDR1 LNHDA, CDR2 SQIVND (reference sequence). The CDR3 covers 16 residues. As DNA, the CDR3 is TGTGCCAGTAGTTTCACCGGGACTAGAACTTCCTACGAGCAGTACTTC. This translates into CASSFTGTRTSYEQYF.

This clonotype was found many times. V and J are TRBV10-3 and TRBJ2-2, with 9 bases that match TRBD1. This CDR3 is built from 16 residues. Germline assignment: CDR1 ENHRY and CDR2 SYGVKD. V lost 8 bases to trimming and J lost 0 bases; unmatched junction nucleotides: 7. The CDR3: CAIQTGGSANTGELFF. The CDR3 DNA is TGTGCCATCCAGACAGGGGGTTCAGCGAACACCGGGGAGCTGTTTTTT.

The J gene is TRBJ2-5, the V gene TRBV4-1, with TRBD2 identical over 10 bases. The CDR3 runs to 15 residues. V was pared by 0 bases and J by 7 bases, with 5 bases of the junction left unmatched. Germline loops: CDR1 MGHRA, CDR2 YSYEKL. For the CDR3, the DNA is TGCGCCAGCAGCCAAGAGGGACTAGCGATTGGGACCCAGTACTTC. It specifies CASSQEGLAIGTQYF.

The chain links TRBV6-2 or TRBV6-3 to TRBJ2-7; D ambiguous. V lost 4 bases to trimming and J lost 0 bases, with 13 bases between them. Germline assignment: CDR1 MNHEY and CDR2 SVGEGT. CDR3 length equals 15 residues. The CDR3 region is CASSSSSYVSYEQYF. CDR3 in DNA: TGTGCCAGCAGTTCCTCATCTTATGTCTCCTACGAGCAGTACTTC.

The table lists this clonotype with many counts. This chain links TRBV10-3 with TRBJ2-5; D unclear. Trimming stripped 0 bases from V and 5 bases from J, with 4 bases between. CDR1 and CDR2 from the germline V gene are ENHRY and SYGVKD. The CDR3 length is 12 residues. The CDR3 DNA reads as TGTGCCATCAGTGAGTCTGGCGAGACCCAGTACTTC. It is translated as CAISESGETQYF.